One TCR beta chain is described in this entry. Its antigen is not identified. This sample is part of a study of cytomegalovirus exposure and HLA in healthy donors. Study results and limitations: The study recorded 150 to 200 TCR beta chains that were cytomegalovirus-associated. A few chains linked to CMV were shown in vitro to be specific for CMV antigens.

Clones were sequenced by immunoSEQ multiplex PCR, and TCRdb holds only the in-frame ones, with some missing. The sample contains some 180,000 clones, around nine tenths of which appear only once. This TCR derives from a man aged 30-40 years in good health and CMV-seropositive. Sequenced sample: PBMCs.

This chain's CDR3 is CASSDWELEEQYF. The CDR3 DNA follows: TGTGCCAGCAGTGATTGGGAGCTGGAAGAGCAGTACTTC. The J gene is TRBJ2-7, the V gene TRBV6-1; D is perhaps TRBD2 (5 bases). The length of the CDR3 is 13 residues. Germline-derived CDR1 and CDR2 are MNHNS and SASEGT. V was cut by 3 bases and J by 7 bases, with 13 bases left in between.